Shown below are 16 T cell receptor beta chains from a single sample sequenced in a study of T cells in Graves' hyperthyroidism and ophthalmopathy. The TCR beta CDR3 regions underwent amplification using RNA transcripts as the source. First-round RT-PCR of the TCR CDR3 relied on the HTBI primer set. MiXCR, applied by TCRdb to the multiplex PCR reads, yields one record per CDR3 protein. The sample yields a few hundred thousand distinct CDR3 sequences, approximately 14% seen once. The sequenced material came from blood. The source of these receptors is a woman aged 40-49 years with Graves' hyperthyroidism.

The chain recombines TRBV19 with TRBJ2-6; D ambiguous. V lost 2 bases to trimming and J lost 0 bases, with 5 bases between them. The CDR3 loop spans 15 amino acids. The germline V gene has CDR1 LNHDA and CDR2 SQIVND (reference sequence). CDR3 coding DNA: TGTGCCAGTAGTATATTAAACTCTGGGGCCAACGTCCTGACTTTC. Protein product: CASSILNSGANVLTF.

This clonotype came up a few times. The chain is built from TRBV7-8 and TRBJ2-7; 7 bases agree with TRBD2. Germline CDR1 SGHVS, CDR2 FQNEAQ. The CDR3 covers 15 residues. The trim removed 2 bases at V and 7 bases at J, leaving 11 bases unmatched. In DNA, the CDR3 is TGTGCCAGCAGCTTAACGGCGGGAGTAACGGGGGAGCAGTACTTC. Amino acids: CASSLTAGVTGEQYF. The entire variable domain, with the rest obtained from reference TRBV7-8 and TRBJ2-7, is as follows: GAGVSQSPRYKVAKRGQDVALRCDPISGHVSLFWYQQALGQGPEFLTYFQNEAQLDKSGLPSDRFFAERPEGSVSTLKIQRTQQEDSAVYLCASSLTAGVTGEQYFGPGTRLTVT.

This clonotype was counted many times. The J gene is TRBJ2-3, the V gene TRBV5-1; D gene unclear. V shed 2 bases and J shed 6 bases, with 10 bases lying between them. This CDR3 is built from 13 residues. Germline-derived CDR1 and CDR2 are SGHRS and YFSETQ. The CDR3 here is CASSLGFEDTQYF. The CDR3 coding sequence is TGCGCCAGCAGCTTAGGTTTCGAGGATACGCAGTATTTT.

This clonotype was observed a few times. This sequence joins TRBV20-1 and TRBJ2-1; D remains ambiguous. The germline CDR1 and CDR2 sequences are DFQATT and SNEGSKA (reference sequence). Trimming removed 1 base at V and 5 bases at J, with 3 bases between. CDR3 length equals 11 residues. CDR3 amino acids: CSARGNNEQFF. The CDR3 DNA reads TGCAGTGCTAGAGGAAACAATGAGCAGTTCTTC.

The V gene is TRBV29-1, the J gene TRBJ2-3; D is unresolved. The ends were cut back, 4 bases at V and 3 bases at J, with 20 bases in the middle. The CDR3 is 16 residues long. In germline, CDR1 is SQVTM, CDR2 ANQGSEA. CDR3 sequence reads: CSVVGQPKLSTDTQYF. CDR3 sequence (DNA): TGCAGCGTTGTAGGTCAGCCTAAGTTGTCGACAGATACGCAGTATTTT.

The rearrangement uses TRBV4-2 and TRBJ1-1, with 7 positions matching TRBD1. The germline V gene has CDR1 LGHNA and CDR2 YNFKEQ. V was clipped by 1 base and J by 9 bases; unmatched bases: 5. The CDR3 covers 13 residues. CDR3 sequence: CASSQATGVQAFF. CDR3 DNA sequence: TGTGCCAGCAGCCAAGCAACAGGGGTTCAAGCTTTCTTT.

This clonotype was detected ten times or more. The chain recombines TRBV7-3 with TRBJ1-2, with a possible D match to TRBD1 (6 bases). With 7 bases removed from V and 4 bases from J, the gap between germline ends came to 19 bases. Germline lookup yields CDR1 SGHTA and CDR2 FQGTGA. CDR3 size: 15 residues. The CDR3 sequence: CASTTPGGMVYGYTF. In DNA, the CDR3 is TGTGCCAGCACCACACCGGGGGGCATGGTCTATGGCTACACCTTC.

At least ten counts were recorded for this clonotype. The CDR3 here is CASSPDRLAAGELFF. The CDR3 nucleotides are TGTGCCAGCAGTCCTGATCGACTAGCGGCCGGGGAGCTGTTTTTT. V gene TRBV6-2 or TRBV6-3 combines with J gene TRBJ2-2; 9 bases map to TRBD2. CDR3 length: 15 amino acids. Germline lookup yields CDR1 MNHEY and CDR2 SVGEGT. The V gene end was trimmed by 5 bases and the J gene end by 6 bases; junction bases not matched to a gene: 7.

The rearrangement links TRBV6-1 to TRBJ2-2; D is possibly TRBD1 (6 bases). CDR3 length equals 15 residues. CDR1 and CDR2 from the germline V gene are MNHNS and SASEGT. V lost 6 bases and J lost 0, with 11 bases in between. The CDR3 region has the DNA TGTGCCAGCAGAGTACAGGGTACGAACACCGGGGAGCTGTTTTTT. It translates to CASRVQGTNTGELFF.

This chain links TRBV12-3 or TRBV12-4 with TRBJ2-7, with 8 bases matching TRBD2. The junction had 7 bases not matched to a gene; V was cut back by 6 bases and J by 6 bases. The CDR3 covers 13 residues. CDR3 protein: CASSQGLVSEQYF. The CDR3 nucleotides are TGTGCCAGCAGCCAGGGACTAGTCAGCGAGCAGTACTTC.

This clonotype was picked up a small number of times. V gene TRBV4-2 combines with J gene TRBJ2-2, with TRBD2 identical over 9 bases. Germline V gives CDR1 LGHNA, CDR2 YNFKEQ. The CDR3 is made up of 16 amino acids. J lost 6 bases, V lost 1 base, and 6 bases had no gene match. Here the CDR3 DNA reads TGTGCCAGCAGCCAAGGGGGGTTAGCGGGAGCCGGGGAGCTGTTTTTT. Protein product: CASSQGGLAGAGELFF.

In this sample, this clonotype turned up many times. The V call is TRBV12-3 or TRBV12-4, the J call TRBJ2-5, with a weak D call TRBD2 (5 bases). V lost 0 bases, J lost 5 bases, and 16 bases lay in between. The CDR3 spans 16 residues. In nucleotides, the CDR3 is TGTGCCAGCAGTTTAGCACTCGTCGGAGGTGGGGAGACCCAGTACTTC. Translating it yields CASSLALVGGGETQYF.

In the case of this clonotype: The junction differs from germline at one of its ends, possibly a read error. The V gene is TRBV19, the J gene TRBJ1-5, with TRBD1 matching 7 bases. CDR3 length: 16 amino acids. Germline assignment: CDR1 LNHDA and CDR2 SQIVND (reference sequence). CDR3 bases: TGTGCCAGTAGTAAGGCCGGGACAGCTAGCTATCAGCCCCAGCATTTT. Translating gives CASSKAGTASYQPQHF.

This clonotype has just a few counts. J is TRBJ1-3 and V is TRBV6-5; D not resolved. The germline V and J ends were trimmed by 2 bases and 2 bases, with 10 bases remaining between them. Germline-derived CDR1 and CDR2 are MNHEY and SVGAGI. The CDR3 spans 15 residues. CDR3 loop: CASSYRVIPGNTIYF. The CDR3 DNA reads TGTGCCAGCAGTTACCGGGTAATCCCTGGAAACACCATATATTTT.

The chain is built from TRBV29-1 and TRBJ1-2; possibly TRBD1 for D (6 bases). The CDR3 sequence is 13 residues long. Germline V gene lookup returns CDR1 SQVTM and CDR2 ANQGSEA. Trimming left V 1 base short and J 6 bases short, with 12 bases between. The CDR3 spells CSVEVVTGNGYTF. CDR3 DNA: TGCAGCGTTGAAGTCGTAACAGGGAATGGCTACACCTTC.

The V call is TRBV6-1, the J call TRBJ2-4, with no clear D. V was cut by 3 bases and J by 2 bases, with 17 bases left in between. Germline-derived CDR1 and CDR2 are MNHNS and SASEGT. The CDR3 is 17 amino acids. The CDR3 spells CASSDFRLGFPKNIQYF. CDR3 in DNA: TGTGCCAGCAGTGACTTTCGCCTAGGATTCCCCAAAAACATTCAGTACTTC.